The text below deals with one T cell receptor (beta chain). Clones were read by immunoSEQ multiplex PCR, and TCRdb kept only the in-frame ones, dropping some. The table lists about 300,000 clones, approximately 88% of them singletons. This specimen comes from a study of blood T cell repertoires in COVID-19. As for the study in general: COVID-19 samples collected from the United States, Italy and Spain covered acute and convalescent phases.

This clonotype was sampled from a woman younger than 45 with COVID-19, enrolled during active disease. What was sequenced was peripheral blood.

This chain's CDR3 is CASSSYPRGNEQFF. Here the CDR3 DNA reads TGTGCCAGCAGCTCCTACCCCCGAGGGAATGAGCAGTTCTTC. The chain uses TRBV11-3 and TRBJ2-1; perhaps TRBD2 as D (5 bases). Trimming took off 4 bases at V and 7 bases at J, with 14 bases between the two ends. The CDR3 has 14 amino acids. The V gene's germline CDR1 is SGHNT and CDR2 YENEEA.